This T cell receptor beta chain was identified in a study of shared clonotypes between healthy human individuals. As for the study in general: Participating donors consisted of two women and a few men aged 18 to 49. Points from the study as a whole: Against clonotypes common to all four donors, non-shared ones had lower generation probabilities.

The V gene's germline CDR1 is SGHDT and CDR2 YYEEEE. Trimming took 3 bases from V and 4 from J, leaving 10 bases between them. This CDR3 is built from 13 residues. Only a few counts were recorded for this clone. Its target is not known. CD4+ cells underwent separation, giving CD45RA+ naive and CD45RA-negative memory subsets. Per the authors' pipeline: Quality scores were absent from the junction-only immunoSEQ sequences, so filtering differed. Measured with immunoSEQ multiplex PCR; TCRdb has only the in-frame clones, and not every one. V, J and clone size are taken as reported in that table, and D and trimming were inferred from the DNA itself. Altogether around 1 million clones are present, less than 85% being singletons, with the ten largest covering roughly 1.5%.

The sequence was obtained from a young man in good health. Sequencing was performed on memory CD4+ T cells sorted from blood. Noted subset: CD45RA-negative fraction. This rearrangement joins TRBV5-6 to TRBJ1-1, with a weak D call TRBD1 (5 bases). DNA of the CDR3: TGTGCCAGCAGCTGGAATAGGGGCACTGAAGCTTTCTTT. It encodes CASSWNRGTEAFF.